This TCR beta chain was sequenced in a study of cytotoxic CD8 clonotypes in ibrutinib-treated CLL. The V gene's germline CDR1 is SEHNR and CDR2 FQNEAQ (reference sequence). The J segment lost 4 bases and the V segment lost 3 bases, leaving 4 bases of the junction unmatched. The CDR3 extends over 15 amino acids. Sequencing was performed with immunoSEQ multiplex PCR; in TCRdb, only in-frame clones are kept and a portion is missing. The table has about 120,000 clones, approximately 85% seen once. This receptor was obtained from a human donor with chronic lymphocytic leukemia. The specimen was PBMCs, collected after 24 months of ibrutinib treatment. This sequence joins TRBV7-9 and TRBJ2-2, with TRBD2 matching over 8 bases. This chain's CDR3 is CASSFVAGTTGELFF. CDR3 nucleotides: TGTGCCAGCAGCTTCGTAGCGGGAACCACCGGGGAGCTGTTTTTT.